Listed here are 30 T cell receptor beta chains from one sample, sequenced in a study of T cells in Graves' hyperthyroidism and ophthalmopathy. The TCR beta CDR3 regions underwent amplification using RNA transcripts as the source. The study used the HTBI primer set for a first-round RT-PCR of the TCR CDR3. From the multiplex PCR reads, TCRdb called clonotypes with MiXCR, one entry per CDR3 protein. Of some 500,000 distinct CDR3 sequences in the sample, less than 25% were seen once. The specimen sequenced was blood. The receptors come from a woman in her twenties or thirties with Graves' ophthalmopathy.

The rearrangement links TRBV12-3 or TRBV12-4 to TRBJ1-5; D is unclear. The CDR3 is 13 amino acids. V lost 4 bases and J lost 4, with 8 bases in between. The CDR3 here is CASSYSLNQPQHF. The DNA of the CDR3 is TGTGCCAGCAGTTATAGCTTAAATCAGCCCCAGCATTTT.

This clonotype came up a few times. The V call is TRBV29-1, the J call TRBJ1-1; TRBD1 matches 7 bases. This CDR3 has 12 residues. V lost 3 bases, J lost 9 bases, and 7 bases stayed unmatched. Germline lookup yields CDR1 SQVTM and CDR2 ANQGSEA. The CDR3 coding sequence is TGCAGCGTTGATTTGGGGACAGATAAAGCTTTCTTT. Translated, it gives CSVDLGTDKAFF. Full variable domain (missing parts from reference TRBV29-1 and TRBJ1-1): SAVISQKPSRDICQRGTSLTIQCQVDSQVTMMFWYRQQPGQSLTLIATANQGSEATYESGFVIDKFPISRPNLTFSTLTVSNMSPEDSSIYLCSVDLGTDKAFFGQGTRLTVV.

CDR3 region: CASSYVDNQETQYF. The DNA for the CDR3 is TGTGCCAGCAGTTACGTGGACAACCAAGAGACCCAGTACTTC. The gene calls are TRBV6-5 and TRBJ2-5, with D possibly being TRBD1 (5 bases). Germline values: CDR1 MNHEY, CDR2 SVGAGI. The CDR3 extends over 14 amino acids. V lost 2 bases to trimming and J lost 0 bases, with 7 bases between them.

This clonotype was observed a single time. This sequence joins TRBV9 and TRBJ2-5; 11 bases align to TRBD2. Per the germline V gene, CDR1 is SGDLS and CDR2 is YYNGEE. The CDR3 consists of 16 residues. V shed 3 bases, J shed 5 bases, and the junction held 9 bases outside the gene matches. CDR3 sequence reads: CASSARLAGSKETQYF. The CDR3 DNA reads TGTGCCAGCAGCGCCCGACTAGCGGGGAGCAAGGAGACCCAGTACTTC.

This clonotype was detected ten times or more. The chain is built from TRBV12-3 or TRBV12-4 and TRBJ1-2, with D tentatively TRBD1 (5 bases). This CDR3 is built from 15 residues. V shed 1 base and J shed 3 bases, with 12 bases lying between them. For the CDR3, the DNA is TGTGCCAGCAGTTTAGAAGCCAGGGTTGACTATGGCTACACCTTC. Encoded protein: CASSLEARVDYGYTF.

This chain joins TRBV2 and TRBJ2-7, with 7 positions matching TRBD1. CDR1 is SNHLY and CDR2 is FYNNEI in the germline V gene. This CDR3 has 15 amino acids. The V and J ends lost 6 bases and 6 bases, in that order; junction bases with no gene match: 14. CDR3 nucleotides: TGTGCCAGCAGGAGGACAGGTTTTAGCCCCTCCGAGCAGTACTTC. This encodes CASRRTGFSPSEQYF.

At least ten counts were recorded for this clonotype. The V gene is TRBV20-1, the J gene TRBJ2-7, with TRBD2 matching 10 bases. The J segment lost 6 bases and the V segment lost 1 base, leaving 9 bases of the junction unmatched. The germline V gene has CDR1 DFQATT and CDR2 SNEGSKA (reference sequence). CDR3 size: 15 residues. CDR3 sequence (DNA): TGCAGTGCTAGAGGAGGGCAGCGGGGGGGCCTCGAGCAGTACTTC. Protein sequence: CSARGGQRGGLEQYF.

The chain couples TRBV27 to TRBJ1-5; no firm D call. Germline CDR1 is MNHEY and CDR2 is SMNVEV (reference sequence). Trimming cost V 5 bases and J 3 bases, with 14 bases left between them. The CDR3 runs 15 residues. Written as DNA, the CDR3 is TGTGCCAGCAGTCCCCAATGGGGTTCCAATCAGCCCCAGCATTTT. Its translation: CASSPQWGSNQPQHF.

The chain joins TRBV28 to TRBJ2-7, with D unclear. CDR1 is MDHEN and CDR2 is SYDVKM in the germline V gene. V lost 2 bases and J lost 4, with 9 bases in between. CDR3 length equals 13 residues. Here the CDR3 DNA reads TGTGCCAGCAGTTTAGTCGGACGTTACGAGCAGTACTTC. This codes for CASSLVGRYEQYF.

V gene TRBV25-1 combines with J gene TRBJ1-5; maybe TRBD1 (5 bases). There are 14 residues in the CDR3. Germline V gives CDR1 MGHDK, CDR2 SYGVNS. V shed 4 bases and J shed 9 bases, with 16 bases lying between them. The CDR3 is CASSGDGDSRPQHF. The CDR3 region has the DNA TGTGCCAGCAGTGGGGACGGTGATAGCAGGCCCCAGCATTTT.

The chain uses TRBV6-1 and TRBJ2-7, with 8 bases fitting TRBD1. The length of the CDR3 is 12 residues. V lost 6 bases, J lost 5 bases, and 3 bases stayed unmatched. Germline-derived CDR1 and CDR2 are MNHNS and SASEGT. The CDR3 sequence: CASRQGAHEQYF. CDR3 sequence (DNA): TGTGCCAGCAGGCAGGGGGCTCACGAGCAGTACTTC.

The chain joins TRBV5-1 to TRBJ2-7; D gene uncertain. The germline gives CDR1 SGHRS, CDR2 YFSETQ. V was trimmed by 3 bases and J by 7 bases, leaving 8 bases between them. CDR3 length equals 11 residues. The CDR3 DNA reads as TGCGCCAGCAGCTCGTCATGGGAGCAGTACTTC. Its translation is CASSSSWEQYF.

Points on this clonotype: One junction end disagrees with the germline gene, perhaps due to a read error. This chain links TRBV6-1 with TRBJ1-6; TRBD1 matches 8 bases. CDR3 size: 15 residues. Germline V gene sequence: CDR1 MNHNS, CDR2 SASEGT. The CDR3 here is CASSGTGTGNSPLRF. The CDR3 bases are TGTGCCAGCAGTGGGACAGGGACGGGGAATTCACCCCTCCGCTTT.

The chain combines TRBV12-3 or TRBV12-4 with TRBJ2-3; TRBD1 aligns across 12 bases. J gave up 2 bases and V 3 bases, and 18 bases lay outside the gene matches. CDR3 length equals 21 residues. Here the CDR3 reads CASSLPAPGQGANLSTDTQYF. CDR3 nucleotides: TGTGCCAGCAGTTTGCCCGCCCCGGGACAGGGGGCGAATTTATCCACAGATACGCAGTATTTT.

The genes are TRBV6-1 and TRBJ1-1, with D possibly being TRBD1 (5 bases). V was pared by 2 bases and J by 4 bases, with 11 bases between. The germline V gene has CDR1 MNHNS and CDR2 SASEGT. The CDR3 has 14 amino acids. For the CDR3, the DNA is TGTGCCAGCAGTGAACAGGGTTTATTCACTGAAGCTTTCTTT. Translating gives CASSEQGLFTEAFF.

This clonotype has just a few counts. This chain's CDR3 is CASSSLGLRVDTEAFF. CDR3 DNA sequence: TGTGCCAGCAGCTCCTTGGGTTTACGCGTGGACACTGAAGCTTTCTTT. The chain employs TRBV11-2 and TRBJ1-1, with D uncertain. This CDR3 is 16 amino acids long. The V end was cut by 4 bases, the J end by 3 bases, with 18 bases between. Germline CDR1 reads SGHAT; CDR2 reads FQNNGV.

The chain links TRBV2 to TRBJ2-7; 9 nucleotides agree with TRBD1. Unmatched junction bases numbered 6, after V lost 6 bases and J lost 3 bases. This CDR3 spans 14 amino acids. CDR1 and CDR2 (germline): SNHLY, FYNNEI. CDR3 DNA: TGTGCCAGCAGACCTCGGGGACAGGGCTACGAGCAGTACTTC. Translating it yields CASRPRGQGYEQYF.

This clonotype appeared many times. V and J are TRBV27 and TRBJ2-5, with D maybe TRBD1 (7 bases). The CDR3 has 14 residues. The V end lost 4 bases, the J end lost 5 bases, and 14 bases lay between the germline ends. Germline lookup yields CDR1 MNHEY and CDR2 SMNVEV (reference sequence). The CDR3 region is CASSYHRGGETQYF. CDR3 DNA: TGTGCCAGCAGTTACCACAGGGGAGGTGAGACCCAGTACTTC.

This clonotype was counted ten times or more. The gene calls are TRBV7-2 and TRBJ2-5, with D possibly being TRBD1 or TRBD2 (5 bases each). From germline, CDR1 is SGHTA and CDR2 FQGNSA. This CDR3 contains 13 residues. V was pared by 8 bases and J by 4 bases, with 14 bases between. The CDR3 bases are TGTGCCAGCGGCTCGTCGGGGCCAGAGACCCAGTACTTC. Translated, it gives CASGSSGPETQYF.

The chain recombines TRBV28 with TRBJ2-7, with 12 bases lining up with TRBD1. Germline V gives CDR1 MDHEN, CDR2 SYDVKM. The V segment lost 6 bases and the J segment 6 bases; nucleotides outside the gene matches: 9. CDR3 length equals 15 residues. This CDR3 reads CASRDSGTGGIEQYF. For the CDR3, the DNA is TGTGCCAGCAGGGACTCCGGGACAGGGGGCATCGAGCAGTACTTC.

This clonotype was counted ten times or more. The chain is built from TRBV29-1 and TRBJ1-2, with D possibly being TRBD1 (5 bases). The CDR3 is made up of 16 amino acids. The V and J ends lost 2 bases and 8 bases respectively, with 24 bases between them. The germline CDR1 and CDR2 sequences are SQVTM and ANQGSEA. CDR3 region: CSVEHQRPWGSEGYTF. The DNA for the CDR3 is TGCAGCGTTGAACATCAGCGGCCCTGGGGCTCGGAAGGCTACACCTTC.

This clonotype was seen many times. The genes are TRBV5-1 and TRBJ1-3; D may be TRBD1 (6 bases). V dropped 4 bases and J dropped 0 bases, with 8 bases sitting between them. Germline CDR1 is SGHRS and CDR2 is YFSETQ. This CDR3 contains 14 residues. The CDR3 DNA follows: TGCGCCAGCAGCGGGGGCACCTCTGGAAACACCATATATTTT. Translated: CASSGGTSGNTIYF.

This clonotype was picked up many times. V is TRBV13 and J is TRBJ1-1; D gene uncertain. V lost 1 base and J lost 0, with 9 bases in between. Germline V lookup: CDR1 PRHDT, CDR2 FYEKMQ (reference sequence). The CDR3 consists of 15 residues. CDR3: CASSLDHRLNTEAFF. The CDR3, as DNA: TGTGCCAGCAGCTTAGATCACAGACTGAACACTGAAGCTTTCTTT. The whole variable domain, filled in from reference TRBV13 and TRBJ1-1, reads AAGVIQSPRHLIKEKRETATLKCYPIPRHDTVYWYQQGPGQDPQFLISFYEKMQSDKGSIPDRFSAQQFSDYHSELNMSSLELGDSALYFCASSLDHRLNTEAFFGQGTRLTVV.

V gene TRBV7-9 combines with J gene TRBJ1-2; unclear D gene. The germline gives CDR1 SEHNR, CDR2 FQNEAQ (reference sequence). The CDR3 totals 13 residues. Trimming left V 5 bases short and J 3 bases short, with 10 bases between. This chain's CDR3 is CASSDLQDYGYTF. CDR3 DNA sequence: TGTGCCAGCAGCGATCTCCAGGACTATGGCTACACCTTC.

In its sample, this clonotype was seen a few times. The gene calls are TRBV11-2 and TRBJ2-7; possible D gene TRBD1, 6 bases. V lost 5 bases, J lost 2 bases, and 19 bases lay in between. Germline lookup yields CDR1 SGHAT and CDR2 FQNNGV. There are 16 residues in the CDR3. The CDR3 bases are TGTGCCAGCAGCCCACTTGACAGGAAGGGACCCTACGAGCAGTACTTC. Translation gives CASSPLDRKGPYEQYF.

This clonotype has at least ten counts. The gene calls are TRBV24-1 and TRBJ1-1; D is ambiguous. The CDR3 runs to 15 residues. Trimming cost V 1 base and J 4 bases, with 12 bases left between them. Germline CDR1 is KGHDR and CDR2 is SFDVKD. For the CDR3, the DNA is TGTGCCACCAGTGATTTCAGAGACTTGAGCACTGAAGCTTTCTTT. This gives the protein CATSDFRDLSTEAFF.

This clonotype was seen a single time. The CDR3 DNA reads TGTGCCAGCAATCAAATGGGACTAGCTAACACCGGGGAGCTGTTTTTT. Encoded protein: CASNQMGLANTGELFF. The chain recombines TRBV12-3 or TRBV12-4 with TRBJ2-2; 9 bases match TRBD2. The CDR3 has 16 residues. V was clipped by 7 bases and J by 2 bases; unmatched bases: 8.

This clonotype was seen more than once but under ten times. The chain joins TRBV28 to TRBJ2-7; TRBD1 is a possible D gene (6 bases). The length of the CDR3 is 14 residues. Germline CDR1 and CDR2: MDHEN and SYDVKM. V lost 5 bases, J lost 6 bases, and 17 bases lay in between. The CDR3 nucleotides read TGTGCCAGCAGTCTCCCCCGCCAGGGGCTCGAGCAGTACTTC. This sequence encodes CASSLPRQGLEQYF.

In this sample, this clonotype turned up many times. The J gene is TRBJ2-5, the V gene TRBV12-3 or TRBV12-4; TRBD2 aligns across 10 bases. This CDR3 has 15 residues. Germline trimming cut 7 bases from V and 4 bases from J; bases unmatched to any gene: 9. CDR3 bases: TGTGCCAGCACCTCCCAGCGGGGGGGCGGAGAGACCCAGTACTTC. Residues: CASTSQRGGGETQYF.

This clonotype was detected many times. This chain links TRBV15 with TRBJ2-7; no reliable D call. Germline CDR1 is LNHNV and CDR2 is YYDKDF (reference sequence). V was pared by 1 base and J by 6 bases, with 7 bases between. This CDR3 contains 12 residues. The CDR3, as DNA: TGTGCCACCAGCAGAGCAGTTGGCGAGCAGTACTTC. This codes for CATSRAVGEQYF.